What follows are 4 T cell receptor beta chains derived from one specimen sequenced in a study of tumor-infiltrating lymphocytes in localized non-small cell lung cancer. Clones were read by immunoSEQ multiplex PCR, and TCRdb kept only the in-frame ones, dropping some. Of about 13,000 clones listed, 60% to 85% are singletons. Sequencing was done on a sample of lung tumor tissue. All receptors derive from a human donor with non-small cell lung cancer.

The V gene is TRBV19, the J gene TRBJ2-7, with TRBD1 matching over 7 bases. The CDR3 is made up of 15 amino acids. J was trimmed by 5 bases and V by 6 bases; bases with no gene match: 13. Looked up from germline, CDR1 is LNHDA and CDR2 is SQIVND (reference sequence). This CDR3 is CASRSRQGVVNEQYF. CDR3 coding DNA: TGTGCCAGTAGATCACGACAGGGCGTCGTCAACGAGCAGTACTTC.

With regard to this clone: At one end the junction does not follow the germline gene, possibly because of a read error. V usage is TRBV29-1 and J usage is TRBJ1-1; D call uncertain. CDR1 and CDR2 (germline): SQVTM, ANQGSEA. The CDR3 is 11 amino acids. In nucleotides, the CDR3 is TGCAGCGTTGAAGAACGGCGGATACTGTACTTT. Translation: CSVEERRILYF.

This clone appeared once. The chain has TRBV30 and TRBJ2-2; 7 positions match TRBD2. V gave up 6 bases and J gave up 4 bases; unmatched junction bases: 11. Per the germline V gene, CDR1 is GTSNPN and CDR2 is SVGIG (reference sequence). The length of the CDR3 is 15 residues. The CDR3 DNA is TGTGCCTGCCCGGGCGGGAGCTATGTCACCGGGGAGCTGTTTTTT. Translated: CACPGGSYVTGELFF.

V and J are TRBV28 and TRBJ2-5; 8 bases are shared with TRBD2. CDR1 and CDR2 from the germline V gene are MDHEN and SYDVKM. The CDR3 has 15 residues. V lost 1 base to trimming and J lost 2 bases; unmatched junction nucleotides: 3. DNA for the CDR3: TGTGCCAGCAGTTTATCGGTAGCGGGACAAGAGACCCAGTACTTC. Translation: CASSLSVAGQETQYF.